This entry features one T cell receptor (beta chain) sequence. Its antigen is unknown. No base-level quality is on record; no much larger clone is a single base apart. Other DNA sequences in the same sample also yield this CDR3. The sample originates from a study of cytomegalovirus exposure and HLA in healthy donors (TCRdb year 2017). For the study in its entirety: According to an earlier analysis of 587 of the donors, about 190 million T cells yielded 100 million or so unique TCR beta sequences and 276 Gb of sequence data. An early release that covered fewer than 800 HLA-typed donors contained approximately 300 gigabases of sequencing data and about 84 million unique TCR sequences. The number of donors typed differed by locus, with about 629-630 for A, B, C, DRB1 and DQB1, roughly 520 for DQA1, 606 for DPA1, and 472 for DPB1. The study combined high-throughput TCR immunosequencing, statistical association of individual TCRs with disease status, and machine learning to predict cytomegalovirus infection status. Rather than drawing on any new phenotypic data, the later analysis identified candidate immune exposures from TCR beta sequences and the way those sequences occurred across donors. The study was designed to test whether signatures of past pathogen exposure could be identified by cataloging public T cell receptors. Four to six DR-DQ haplotypes were handled as single units for association and clustering, since linkage in the cohort was strong. An earlier analysis of about 620 of the donors applied high-throughput TCR beta sequencing to assess whether each TCR beta V gene segment acted as functional or pseudogenic. The genetic ancestry cluster associated with self-reported Caucasian donors included about four fifths of the roughly 390 genotyped donors. Along with the roughly 670-subject first cohort, a separate validation cohort of more than 90 different subjects was used. In a later genetic analysis, genome-wide SNP genotypes for about 55% of the 666 donors were used, and that subset was treated as a discovery cohort. HLA typing included class I and class II loci at four-digit resolution. The study profiled the T cell repertoires of about 720 subjects by immunosequencing and related them to cytomegalovirus serostatus. A later analysis re-examined previously published TCR beta repertoires from around 670 donors and added high-resolution HLA genotyping to investigate patterns of TCR occurrence. Donor age, sex, ethnicity and CMV serostatus were compiled together with the repertoire data. On average, roughly 240,000 unique TCR beta nucleotide sequences were sequenced per donor among 398 genotyped donors of the cohort, with 15% to 20% of those sequences being non-productive. All discovery cohort repertoires had been generated using a single sequencing platform. What the work shows at the level of the full study, not this receptor alone: For the cohort, immune exposure information was limited to CMV serostatus. According to a later genetic analysis, donors in an Asian-associated ancestry cluster had fewer N-insertions in productive TCRs than the approximately 670-donor mean. Three of the identified cytomegalovirus-associated TCR beta chains were confirmed in vitro to be specific for cytomegalovirus antigens. Because counts were too low, seventeen rarely observed V segments, including chromosome 9 orphons, were left out of the earlier analysis of 587 of the donors. The cohort was sequenced for TCR beta chains only, and without alpha or paired-chain data the features that could be detected were limited. Linkage disequilibrium might explain the correlated functional status among segregating V segments, but an unknown experimental factor could not be excluded. Most TCR sequences were observed very rarely across donors, whereas some public TCRs were present in many individuals. Some IMGT-functional V segments, including TRBV6-2 and TRBV6-3, could not be distinguished by the 87-base-pair reads and were therefore excluded. Most CMV-associated TCR beta chains appeared to be HLA-restricted in a later analysis, and the HLA associations seemed to be driven largely by CMV exposure. The classifier was reported to diagnose cytomegalovirus status with high specificity and sensitivity in both the original and validation cohorts. The authors suggested that the approach could potentially be extended to other disease states and immunological phenotypes. A total of 164 TCR beta chains were listed by the study as associated with cytomegalovirus. In a later analysis, TCR association rates were found to vary across HLA loci, with the most associated TCRs seen for DRB1 alleles and the fewest for HLA-C alleles. When HLA alleles, especially DR and DQ, strongly co-occurred, TCR associations were difficult to assign to individual alleles. A cluster of highly shared sequence variants was judged likely to represent a technical artifact of the sequencing pipeline. The presence/absence analyses assumed that sequencing depth was roughly uniform across donors, and that assumption may not be true. In a later genetic analysis, a missense DCLRE1C variant was associated with V-gene and J-gene trimming of TCR beta chains, and the association was replicated in an independent cohort. Because HLA typing was missing for some donors at each locus, association tests included only the typed subset. In an earlier analysis of about 600 of the donors, most TCR beta V segments appeared in productive rearrangements about 87% or about 30% of the time, broadly matching IMGT annotations. In a later analysis, several top co-occurrence clusters were reported to appear linked to parvovirus B19, influenza, CMV and Epstein-Barr virus. Compared with equally common non-associated chains, HLA-associated TCR beta chains in a later analysis were more clonally expanded and had lower generation probabilities. In a later analysis, 15,000 to 20,000 TCR beta sequences were associated with specific HLA alleles at a false discovery rate of 0.05. A further reported finding was that TCR beta sequences accurately predicted the HLA-A and HLA-B alleles for most subjects in the first cohort.

Libraries were made using the immunoSEQ multiplex PCR assay. The multiplex PCR relied on a mix of 60 forward primers for TCR Vbeta segments and 13 reverse primers for TCR Jbeta segments. A multiplex PCR assay on genomic DNA amplified the CDR3 region of rearranged TCR beta genes. Amplified TCR beta libraries were sequenced as 87-base-pair reads on the Illumina HiSeq System. From the authors' description of their analysis: Across the roughly 700 repertoires, a later analysis counted tens of millions of unique TCR beta chains, around 11 million of which were shared by at least two donors. A nearest-neighbor algorithm error-corrected the raw reads and collapsed the reads into unique sequences, merging closely related sequences to remove PCR and sequencing errors. Alignment of CDR3 sequences to IMGT reference sequences was used to assign V, D and J gene segments. Each retained sequence needed at least a six-nucleotide match to both a V gene segment and a J gene segment. Rearrangements were classified as productive when the CDR3 lacked stop codons and remained in frame with V and J, and all other rearrangements were classified as non-productive. CDR3 was defined by IMGT convention, running from the second conserved V-encoded cysteine to the conserved J-encoded phenylalanine. The earlier analysis of about 610 of the donors excluded sequences that lacked an unambiguous match to a single V gene segment. An earlier analysis of 550 to 650 of the donors classified V segments as functional when productive rearrangements were above 56.7% and as segregating when the standard deviation between donors was above 5%. To diagnose cytomegalovirus status from the catalog of TCR beta chain sequences, a statistical classification framework was built. A later analysis assigned V and J genes by comparing TCR nucleotide sequences with IMGT/GENE-DB human TR gene sequences. A later analysis assigned CDR3 sequences and most-parsimonious VDJ recombination scenarios with the TCRdist pipeline. In a later analysis, every TCR beta chain was defined by the combination of its CDR3 amino acid sequence and its V-gene family, and reads without a unique V-gene family were dropped. In a later analysis, some 600 highly shared, low-generation-probability nucleotide sequences were removed to address suspected cross-contamination and a sequencing artifact. In a later analysis, a clonal expansion index for each public chain was calculated from normalized within-repertoire ranks of inferred template counts. In a later analysis, generation probabilities were computed with a VDJ recombination model fitted to out-of-frame rearrangements, and the resulting probabilities were checked against IGoR. A later analysis scored TCR-TCR, TCR-HLA and TCR-CMV co-occurrence with hypergeometric tests, applying a repertoire-size bias correction to TCR pairs. In a later analysis, false discovery rates were estimated by permuting HLA or CMV assignments 20 times. In a later analysis, co-occurring TCRs were grouped using DBSCAN, and TCRdist sequence similarity was added for clustering within HLA-allele-positive subsets. For co-occurrence clustering, repertoires with fewer than 30,000 or more than 120,000 public chains were excluded, along with roughly 5 repertoires with anomalous nucleotide sharing. Here the immuneACCESS table is served through TCRdb, limited to in-frame sequences with V and J called. Missing clones are a known gap in these copies; in checked studies unresolved V genes cover under half, and the rest lacks a known reason. That table gives V, J and clone size, and the DNA gave D and trimming. This sample lists approximately 130,000 clones; 70% to 75% were detected once. The ten biggest clones cover around 2.9% of the sample.

V and J lose 0 bases and 2 bases, and a span of 5 bases separates them. CDR1 is given as GTSNPN and CDR2 as SVGIG, both from the germline V gene (reference sequence). The CDR3 runs 13 residues from the cysteine to the phenylalanine. Left in the record is the CDR3 DNA by itself, 39 bases read in frame from the first base. The cohort comprised around 700 healthy bone marrow donors. At the time of sampling, every cohort member was nominally healthy, though immune exposures that went unrecorded were likely present. The donor tested CMV seronegative and was one of the 352 seronegative cohort members. Each donor provided a peripheral blood sample, and peripheral blood mononuclear cells were used for TCR beta sequencing. Genomic DNA was extracted from the blood cell samples with the Qiagen DNeasy Blood Extraction Kit.

The sequenced sample consisted of PBMCs. The chain is made from TRBV30 and TRBJ1-5, with no confident D gene call. The TCR originated in a man younger than 45 in good health and CMV-seronegative. Read as DNA, the sequence is TGTGCCTGGAGTGTACAAGGCAATCAGCCCCAGCATTTT. It is translated as CAWSVQGNQPQHF.